This T cell receptor (beta chain) was sequenced for a study of T cell responses to AZD1222 COVID-19 vaccine. Study-wide results and limits: Repertoires were obtained only post-peak T cell response.

A note on this clone: Its antigen is undetermined.

Data came from immunoSEQ multiplex PCR; TCRdb stores just in-frame clones and leaves some out. This table holds 150,000 to 200,000 clones, 85% to 95% found once. Trimming stripped 9 bases from V and 7 bases from J, with 18 bases between. CDR3 length equals 13 residues. Germline V gives CDR1 MNHEY, CDR2 SVGAGI. This TCR derives from an adult in good health. The sequencing here drew on peripheral blood, taken on day 0 of AZD1222 vaccination. V usage is TRBV6-5 and J usage is TRBJ1-2, with D possibly TRBD1 on 5 matching bases. The CDR3 coding sequence is TGTGCCAGTAGCAGCGAGGGGTTCAGTGGCTACACCTTC. It encodes CASSSEGFSGYTF.